This T cell receptor beta chain was profiled in a study of CD8+CD57+ T cells in acquired aplastic anemia. Patients selected for sequencing had displayed CD8+CD57+ cell expansion by flow cytometry. Blood was sampled before the patients had received any therapy. CDR3 and TCR beta VDJ profiling relied on a genomic DNA template. TCRdb reprocessed the reads via MiXCR and lists one record per CDR3 protein. The repertoire holds 75,000 to 80,000 distinct CDR3 sequences, with around 70% as singletons. The V end was cut by 0 bases, the J end by 9 bases, with 9 bases between. Germline loops: CDR1 MRHNA, CDR2 SNTAGT. The CDR3 runs to 14 residues.

The sequencing input was sorted CD4+, CD8+, or CD8+CD57+ T cells (not recorded which) from PBMCs. The chain uses TRBV6-4 and TRBJ1-6; D uncertain. The clonotype was recovered from a human donor with aplastic anemia. The CDR3 is CASSDSIIGSPLHF. CDR3 in DNA: TGTGCCAGCAGTGACTCGATTATCGGTTCACCCCTCCACTTT.